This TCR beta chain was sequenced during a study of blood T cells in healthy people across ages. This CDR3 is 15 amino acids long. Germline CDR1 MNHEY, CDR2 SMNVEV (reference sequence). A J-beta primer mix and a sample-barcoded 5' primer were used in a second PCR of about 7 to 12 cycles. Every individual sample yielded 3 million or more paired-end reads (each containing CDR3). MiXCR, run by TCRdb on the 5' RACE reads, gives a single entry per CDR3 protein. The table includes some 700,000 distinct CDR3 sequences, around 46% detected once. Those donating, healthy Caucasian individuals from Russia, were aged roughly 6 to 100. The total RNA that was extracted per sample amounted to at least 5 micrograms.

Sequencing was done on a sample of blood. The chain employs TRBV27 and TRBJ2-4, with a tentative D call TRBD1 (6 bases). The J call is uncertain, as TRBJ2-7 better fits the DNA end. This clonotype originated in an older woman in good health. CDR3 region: CASSFKNRETYEQYF. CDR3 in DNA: TGTGCCAGCAGTTTTAAGAACAGGGAGACCTACGAGCAGTACTTC.